The next 21 T cell receptor beta chains were all read from a single sample in a study of shared clonotypes between healthy human individuals. Clones were read by immunoSEQ multiplex PCR, and TCRdb kept only the in-frame ones, dropping some. The profile shows 2 million to 2.5 million clones, 85% to 95% of them singletons. Source material: naive CD4+ T cells sorted from blood. Noted subset: CD45RA+ positively selected. The receptors derive from a man aged 18-30 years in good health.

The V gene is TRBV5-4, the J gene TRBJ1-2; no definite D call. The CDR3 length is 15 residues. V lost 4 bases and J lost 5, with 18 bases in between. Germline values: CDR1 SGHNT, CDR2 YYREEE (reference sequence). The CDR3 coding sequence is TGTGCCAGCAGCCCTGGCCTCGAATCGGGTTATGGCTACACCTTC. This sequence encodes CASSPGLESGYGYTF.

The chain links TRBV19 to TRBJ1-2, with D tentatively TRBD1 (6 bases). The germline V gene encodes CDR1 LNHDA and CDR2 SQIVND (reference sequence). This CDR3 has 12 residues. V lost 8 bases, J lost 4 bases, and 11 bases lay in between. The CDR3 region has the DNA TGTGCCAGTTTCGACAGGAGCTATGGCTACACCTTC. Amino acids: CASFDRSYGYTF.

CDR3 region: CASKGYGGTYEQYF. The CDR3 nucleotides read TGTGCCAGCAAGGGGTACGGAGGGACCTACGAGCAGTACTTC. This rearrangement joins TRBV28 to TRBJ2-7; perhaps TRBD2 as D (6 bases). The CDR3 runs to 14 residues. V lost 7 bases and J lost 2, with 15 bases in between. The V gene's germline CDR1 is MDHEN and CDR2 SYDVKM.

Remarks on this clone: Distinct nucleotide sequences in the sample also encode this CDR3. This chain connects TRBV10-3 to TRBJ1-1; D not resolved. V dropped 0 bases and J dropped 1 base, with 9 bases sitting between them. CDR1 is ENHRY, CDR2 SYGVKD, per germline. The CDR3 spans 15 residues. Here the CDR3 reads CAISESGGPNTEAFF. The DNA for the CDR3 is TGTGCCATCAGTGAGTCGGGCGGACCGAACACTGAAGCTTTCTTT.

V is TRBV28 and J is TRBJ2-5; D is possibly TRBD1 or TRBD2 (5 bases each). This CDR3 region has 15 residues. The ends were cut back, 5 bases at V and 2 bases at J, with 15 bases in the middle. CDR1 and CDR2 from the germline V gene are MDHEN and SYDVKM. The CDR3 sequence: CASSVPGPTQETQYF. DNA for the CDR3: TGTGCCAGCAGTGTACCGGGACCCACACAAGAGACCCAGTACTTC.

The chain couples TRBV30 to TRBJ2-2; D is undetermined. CDR1 and CDR2 from the germline V gene are GTSNPN and SVGIG (reference sequence). V was clipped by 4 bases and J by 3 bases, with 9 bases between them. The CDR3 runs to 13 residues. The chain's CDR3 is CAWKNFYTGELFF. In DNA, the CDR3 is TGTGCCTGGAAGAACTTTTACACCGGGGAGCTGTTTTTT.

To note about this clone: In the same sample, other DNA sequences code for this CDR3. The V call is TRBV5-1, the J call TRBJ2-7; D may be TRBD2 (6 bases). V was trimmed by 4 bases and J by 0 bases, leaving 11 bases between them. CDR3 length equals 14 residues. Per the germline V gene, CDR1 is SGHRS and CDR2 is YFSETQ. CDR3 sequence: CASSNSGGSYEQYF. CDR3 DNA: TGCGCCAGCAGCAATAGCGGAGGCTCCTACGAGCAGTACTTC.

V gene TRBV19 combines with J gene TRBJ2-3; 10 nucleotides match TRBD2. The V gene's germline CDR1 is LNHDA and CDR2 SQIVND (reference sequence). The CDR3 consists of 16 residues. J was trimmed by 10 bases and V by 7 bases; bases with no gene match: 17. This CDR3 is CASTVGGLAKGRAQYF. CDR3 coding DNA: TGTGCCAGTACGGTCGGGGGACTAGCGAAAGGTCGGGCGCAGTATTTT.

The DNA for the CDR3 is TGTGCCACACATCGCGGGGGTCTGGATGAGCAGTTCTTC. It codes for CATHRGGLDEQFF. The chain recombines TRBV10-3 with TRBJ2-1; 7 bases are shared with TRBD2. The CDR3 is 13 residues long. Per germline, CDR1 ENHRY and CDR2 SYGVKD. The V segment lost 10 bases and the J segment 8 bases; nucleotides outside the gene matches: 11.

The count of this clone is one. This rearrangement joins TRBV5-1 to TRBJ2-2; no firm D call. The germline gives CDR1 SGHRS, CDR2 YFSETQ. There are 16 residues in the CDR3. V was shortened by 0 bases and J by 3 bases, with 12 bases between the two germline ends. CDR3 protein: CASSLDGFGYTGELFF. The DNA of the CDR3 is TGCGCCAGCAGCTTGGACGGCTTCGGGTACACCGGGGAGCTGTTTTTT.

The rearrangement uses TRBV2 and TRBJ2-5; 8 bases line up with TRBD2. The CDR3 contains 15 residues. CDR1 is SNHLY, CDR2 FYNNEI, per germline. V lost 8 bases, J lost 5 bases, and 13 bases stayed unmatched. CDR3 region: CASVPDQREWETQYF. CDR3 nucleotides: TGTGCCAGCGTGCCGGACCAGCGGGAGTGGGAGACCCAGTACTTC.

The rearrangement links TRBV11-2 to TRBJ1-6; 8 bases are shared with TRBD1. This CDR3 is built from 15 residues. The J segment lost 6 bases and the V segment lost 4 bases, leaving 5 bases of the junction unmatched. Looked up from germline, CDR1 is SGHAT and CDR2 is FQNNGV. CDR3 in DNA: TGTGCCAGCAGCTCACCAGGACAGGGTAATTCACCCCTCCACTTT. Encoded protein: CASSSPGQGNSPLHF.

On this clone itself: Other DNA sequences in the sample encode the same CDR3. The chain combines TRBV18 with TRBJ2-3; D tentatively fits TRBD1 or TRBD2 (5 bases each). The CDR3 length is 14 residues. The germline V and J ends were trimmed by 3 bases and 0 bases, with 7 bases remaining between them. Germline V lookup: CDR1 KGHSH, CDR2 LQKENI. The CDR3 region is CASSPGTSTDTQYF. The DNA of the CDR3 is TGTGCCAGCTCACCCGGGACCAGCACAGATACGCAGTATTTT.

CDR3 sequence: CARRGNTEAFF. The CDR3 DNA reads TGTGCCAGACGGGGAAACACTGAAGCTTTCTTT. V gene TRBV19 combines with J gene TRBJ1-1; D call uncertain. The germline V gene encodes CDR1 LNHDA and CDR2 SQIVND (reference sequence). The germline V and J ends were trimmed by 9 bases and 2 bases, with 7 bases remaining between them. This CDR3 contains 11 residues.

This chain connects TRBV11-2 to TRBJ2-3; the D gene is possibly TRBD2 (6 bases). Germline-derived CDR1 and CDR2 are SGHAT and FQNNGV. The CDR3 extends over 14 amino acids. V gave up 3 bases and J gave up 5 bases, with 12 bases separating them. In nucleotides, the CDR3 is TGTGCCAGCAGCTTGGCAGGGCGGGAAGATACGCAGTATTTT. Encoded protein: CASSLAGREDTQYF.

The rearrangement joins TRBV5-1 to TRBJ1-6; the D gene is possibly TRBD1 (6 bases). The germline CDR1 and CDR2 sequences are SGHRS and YFSETQ. The CDR3 has 17 residues. The V end was cut by 4 bases, the J end by 7 bases, with 21 bases between. DNA for the CDR3: TGCGCCAGCAGCCCCACCGGGACACAAGCCTTAAATTCACCCCTCCACTTT. As protein: CASSPTGTQALNSPLHF.

The chain uses TRBV4-3 and TRBJ1-6, with 8 bases lining up with TRBD1. Germline trimming cut 0 bases from V and 9 bases from J; bases unmatched to any gene: 4. The CDR3 consists of 15 residues. CDR1 LGHNA and CDR2 YSLEER come from the germline V gene. The CDR3 DNA sequence: TGCGCCAGCAGCCAAGAGGCAGGGGGCTCTTCACCCCTCCACTTT. Its translation is CASSQEAGGSSPLHF.

CDR3 sequence (DNA): TGCGCCAGCAGCCTTTTCGACCGCGCTAACTATGGCTACACCTTC. This translates into CASSLFDRANYGYTF. The V gene is TRBV5-1, the J gene TRBJ1-2; D not certain. The ends were cut back, 4 bases at V and 0 bases at J, with 13 bases in the middle. Germline CDR1 is SGHRS and CDR2 is YFSETQ. This CDR3 comprises 15 residues.

The chain is built from TRBV5-1 and TRBJ2-5, with 9 nucleotides matching TRBD2. The germline gives CDR1 SGHRS, CDR2 YFSETQ. CDR3 length: 14 residues. The V gene end was trimmed by 7 bases and the J gene end by 2 bases; junction bases not matched to a gene: 6. The CDR3 DNA is TGCGCCAGCCGACTAGCGGAGCAACAAGAGACCCAGTACTTC. Protein: CASRLAEQQETQYF.

The V and J genes are TRBV5-6 and TRBJ1-6, with 10 nucleotides matching TRBD1. The CDR3 covers 15 residues. The V and J ends lost 1 base and 7 bases, in that order; junction bases with no gene match: 2. Germline loops: CDR1 SGHDT, CDR2 YYEEEE. The CDR3 sequence is CASSLRQGANSPLHF. In nucleotides, the CDR3 is TGTGCCAGCAGCTTGCGACAGGGGGCCAATTCACCCCTCCACTTT.

CDR3 DNA sequence: TGTGCCAGCAGCCCCTACTGGTCCTATAGCAATCAGCCCCAGCATTTT. Translation gives CASSPYWSYSNQPQHF. The chain carries TRBV11-2 and TRBJ1-5, with no clear D. There are 16 residues in the CDR3. In germline, CDR1 is SGHAT, CDR2 FQNNGV. The ends were cut back, 5 bases at V and 0 bases at J, with 14 bases in the middle.